This T cell receptor (beta chain) appears in the sequencing data of a study of T cells in Graves' hyperthyroidism and ophthalmopathy. Study-wide points: Researchers report that a 13 V-J model separated ophthalmopathy from stable hyperthyroidism.

This clonotype has a count of ten or more. What it binds is unknown. The CDR3 runs to 14 residues. V lost 1 base, J lost 3 bases, and 9 bases lay in between. CDR1 and CDR2 (germline): SEHNR, FQNEAQ (reference sequence). What was amplified from RNA transcripts were TCR beta CDR3 regions. With the HTBI primer set, the TCR CDR3 went through a first round of RT-PCR. TCRdb re-called the multiplex PCR reads through MiXCR, storing one row per CDR3 protein. This table holds approximately 600,000 distinct CDR3 sequences, over 12% found once. J is TRBJ2-5 and V is TRBV7-9, with D possibly matching TRBD1 (6 bases). The TCR comes from a woman between 18 and 29 years old with Graves' ophthalmopathy. Sequencing was carried out using blood. The CDR3 sequence: CASSLVWTEETQYF. The CDR3 DNA reads TGTGCCAGCAGCTTAGTCTGGACAGAAGAGACCCAGTACTTC.